This T cell receptor (beta chain) is drawn from a study of graft-versus-host responses after intestinal transplantation. Study summary: Recipients were all induced with anti-thymocyte globulin, then given tacrolimus and steroids for approximately 3 years.

Sequenced by immunoSEQ multiplex PCR; TCRdb stores in-frame clones only, minus some. The profile covers about 97,000 clones, with 90% to 95% appearing a single time and approximately 0.18% taken by the ten largest. A word on this clone: Its antigen is undetermined.

Germline CDR1 is SQVTM and CDR2 is ANQGSEA. The CDR3 runs 15 residues. Losses at the gene ends were 4 bases for V and 4 bases for J; bases not matched to a gene: 9. The TCR originated in a human donor who was the organ donor for an intestinal transplant. Sequences were derived from unstimulated CD4+ T cells sorted from spleen or lymph node cells, sampled before transplant. The chain is built from TRBV29-1 and TRBJ1-1; 10 nucleotides line up with TRBD1. The CDR3 nucleotides are TGCAGCGTTGGGGGGGGGACAGGGGAAGCCACTGAAGCTTTCTTT. This sequence encodes CSVGGGTGEATEAFF.